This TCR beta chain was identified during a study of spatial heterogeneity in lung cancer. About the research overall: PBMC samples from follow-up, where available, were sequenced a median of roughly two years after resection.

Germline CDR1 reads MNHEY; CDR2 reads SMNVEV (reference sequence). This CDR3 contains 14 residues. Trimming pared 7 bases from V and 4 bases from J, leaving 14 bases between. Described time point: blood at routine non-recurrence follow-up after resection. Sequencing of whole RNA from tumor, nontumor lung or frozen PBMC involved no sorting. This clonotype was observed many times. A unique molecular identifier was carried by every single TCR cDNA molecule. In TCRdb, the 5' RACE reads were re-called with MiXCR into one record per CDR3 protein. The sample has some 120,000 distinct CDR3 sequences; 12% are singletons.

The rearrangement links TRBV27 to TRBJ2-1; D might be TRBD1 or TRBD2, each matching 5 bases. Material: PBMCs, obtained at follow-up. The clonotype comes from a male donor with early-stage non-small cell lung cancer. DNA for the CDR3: TGTGCCAGCACCGTTTTGGGACCATACAATGAGCAGTTCTTC. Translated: CASTVLGPYNEQFF.